The TCR beta chain described here comes from a study of read filtering for tumor transcriptome and immune sequencing. On the study more broadly: Mean patient age was approximately 66 years, range about 40 to 85; roughly 18 male, roughly 14 female.

Worth noting for this clonotype: The antigen is undetermined.

The library was built from approximately 400 ng RNA with molecular barcoded adaptors for alpha/delta and beta/gamma chains. Via MiXCR, TCRdb re-called the reads, giving one row per CDR3 protein. The repertoire holds approximately 93,000 distinct CDR3 sequences, with 20% to 25% as singletons. Study-wide points: The sorted CD138-negative fraction was a mixed bone marrow immune population, not purified T cells. Single-read clonotypes: about 83% of IR-seq clonotypes (roughly 4% of reads), 74.6% of RNA-seq clonotypes (nearly 45% of reads).

The V and J ends lost 0 bases and 0 bases respectively, with 7 bases between them. CDR1 and CDR2 (germline): SGHAT, FQNNGV. This CDR3 contains 15 residues. The sequence came from a donor at least 40 years old with multiple myeloma. The sequenced material came from a population of CD138-negative cells sorted from bone marrow. The chain carries TRBV11-2 and TRBJ2-3, with D unclear. CDR3 sequence reads: CASSLEEKSTDTQYF. CDR3 nucleotide sequence: TGTGCCAGCAGCTTAGAAGAGAAGAGCACAGATACGCAGTATTTT.